These 32 T cell receptor beta chains were all obtained from the same sample, sequenced in a study of blood T cell repertoires in COVID-19. Libraries were prepared by immunoSEQ multiplex PCR; TCRdb keeps only in-frame clonotypes and omits some of them. The sample holds about 180,000 clones; more than 80% are singletons and the top ten take 6.2%. Sample: PBMCs or T cells enriched from blood (not recorded which). The receptor source for this set is a man aged 40-49 years who had recovered from COVID-19.

The chain carries TRBV27 and TRBJ2-7; TRBD1 agrees at 9 bases. The junction had 5 bases not matched to a gene; V was cut back by 2 bases and J by 6 bases. The CDR3 has 14 amino acids. Looked up from germline, CDR1 is MNHEY and CDR2 is SMNVEV (reference sequence). For the CDR3, the DNA is TGTGCCAGCAGTTTAGGGACAGGGCCACGCGAGCAGTACTTC. Residues: CASSLGTGPREQYF.

V and J are TRBV5-5 and TRBJ1-5; D gene uncertain. V lost 1 base to trimming and J lost 3 bases, with 5 bases between them. CDR3 length: 13 amino acids. The V gene's germline CDR1 is SGHKS and CDR2 YYEKEE (reference sequence). The CDR3 is CASSLHNNQPQHF. CDR3 bases: TGTGCCAGCAGCTTGCACAACAATCAGCCCCAGCATTTT.

The genes are TRBV18 and TRBJ1-2, with TRBD1 matching over 10 bases. This CDR3 has 19 residues. CDR1 and CDR2 from the germline V gene are KGHSH and LQKENI. Trimming at V came to 3 bases and at J to 3 bases, leaving 16 bases not matched to a gene. The CDR3 spells CASSPFPTAGTGADYGYTF. The CDR3 DNA reads TGTGCCAGCTCACCGTTTCCCACTGCCGGGACAGGGGCCGACTATGGCTACACCTTC.

This clone came up once. The V gene is TRBV12-3 or TRBV12-4, the J gene TRBJ1-1, with unresolved D. The CDR3 consists of 13 residues. Trimming took 5 bases from V and 1 from J, leaving 8 bases between them. The CDR3 sequence: CASSLLRNTEAFF. The CDR3 DNA follows: TGTGCCAGCAGTCTCCTACGGAACACTGAAGCTTTCTTT.

The chain recombines TRBV14 with TRBJ2-7; TRBD1 aligns across 9 bases. After removal of 0 bases from V and 3 bases from J, the junction contained 3 bases not matched to a gene. Germline lookup yields CDR1 SGHDN and CDR2 FVKESK. The CDR3 loop spans 15 amino acids. In DNA form, the CDR3 reads TGTGCCAGCAGCCAAGATTACAGGGGGCTCTACGAGCAGTACTTC. Encoded protein: CASSQDYRGLYEQYF.

J is TRBJ1-4 and V is TRBV7-9; the match to TRBD1 covers 7 bases. This CDR3 is built from 15 residues. Germline CDR1 and CDR2: SEHNR and FQNEAQ (reference sequence). V dropped 5 bases and J dropped 8; count of bases not matched to a gene: 11. The DNA of the CDR3 is TGTGCCAGCAGCCAAGCCTCCGGGACAGCCGAAAAACTGTTTTTT. Residues: CASSQASGTAEKLFF. Variable domain in full (rest from reference TRBV7-9 and TRBJ1-4): DTGVSQNPRHKITKRGQNVTFRCDPISEHNRLYWYRQTLGQGPEFLTYFQNEAQLEKSRLLSDRFSAERPKGSFSTLEIQRTEQGDSAMYLCASSQASGTAEKLFFGSGTQLSVL.

This chain uses TRBV19 with TRBJ1-1; D ambiguous. CDR1 is LNHDA, CDR2 SQIVND, per germline (reference sequence). CDR3 size: 14 residues. Trimming took 6 bases from V and 3 from J, leaving 14 bases between them. This CDR3 is CASRPFEEDTEAFF. CDR3 sequence (DNA): TGTGCCAGTAGGCCCTTTGAGGAGGACACTGAAGCTTTCTTT.

V usage is TRBV23-1 and J usage is TRBJ1-5; D might be TRBD1 (5 bases). TRBV23-1 is known as an ORF, though its function is uncertain. Trimming shortened V by 2 bases and J by 2 bases, and 10 bases separated the two germline ends. The CDR3 contains 15 residues. The CDR3 protein is CASSQQGGGNQPQHF. As DNA, the CDR3 is TGCGCCAGCAGTCAACAGGGAGGAGGCAATCAGCCCCAGCATTTT.

The gene calls are TRBV28 and TRBJ2-4; TRBD2 aligns across 7 bases. The CDR3 is 14 residues long. J gave up 7 bases and V 7 bases, and 10 bases lay outside the gene matches. CDR1 and CDR2 (germline): MDHEN, SYDVKM. As DNA, the CDR3 is TGTGCCAGCACCCCGGGACTAAACGGGAACATTCAGTACTTC. Amino acids: CASTPGLNGNIQYF.

This clone was recorded a few times. The rearrangement uses TRBV27 and TRBJ1-3; D unclear. The germline V gene has CDR1 MNHEY and CDR2 SMNVEV (reference sequence). Trimming removed 0 bases at V and 2 bases at J, with 11 bases between. The CDR3 is 16 amino acids. This CDR3 reads CASSLSAGTAGNTIYF. DNA for the CDR3: TGTGCCAGCAGTTTATCAGCGGGAACGGCTGGAAACACCATATATTTT.

CDR3 nucleotides: TGCGCCAGTTCGGTATATGGAGGGGTTGATGGCTACACCTTC. Amino acid sequence: CASSVYGGVDGYTF. The rearrangement links TRBV5-1 to TRBJ1-2, with a tentative D call TRBD1 (5 bases). CDR1 is SGHRS, CDR2 YFSETQ, per germline. CDR3 size: 14 residues. With 8 bases removed from V and 6 bases from J, the gap between germline ends came to 20 bases.

V gene TRBV18 combines with J gene TRBJ1-3; D is unclear. CDR1 is KGHSH and CDR2 is LQKENI in the germline V gene. The CDR3 contains 16 residues. V was shortened by 3 bases and J by 2 bases, with 14 bases between the two germline ends. CDR3 residues: CASSPQTVSAGNTIYF. The CDR3 DNA follows: TGTGCCAGCTCACCCCAAACAGTGTCTGCTGGAAACACCATATATTTT.

The chain joins TRBV19 to TRBJ2-6; 10 bases agree with TRBD1. The CDR3 is 16 amino acids. CDR1 LNHDA and CDR2 SQIVND come from the germline V gene (reference sequence). With 6 bases clipped from V and 4 bases from J, the junction kept 6 bases outside the gene matches. The CDR3, as DNA: TGTGCCAGTAGCCGACAGGGGGCGGGAGGGGCCAACGTCCTGACTTTC. Amino acid sequence: CASSRQGAGGANVLTF.

This sequence joins TRBV28 and TRBJ1-2; D perhaps matches TRBD1 (5 bases). The CDR3 spans 13 residues. V gave up 6 bases and J gave up 0 bases, with 8 bases separating them. From germline, CDR1 is MDHEN and CDR2 SYDVKM. CDR3 residues: CASSAGSNYGYTF. DNA for the CDR3: TGTGCCAGCAGCGCAGGGTCTAACTATGGCTACACCTTC.

This clone was recorded only once. The chain combines TRBV5-1 with TRBJ2-3; D remains ambiguous. V lost 7 bases and J 3 bases, leaving 6 bases between the germline ends. This CDR3 comprises 11 residues. Germline V gene lookup returns CDR1 SGHRS and CDR2 YFSETQ. CDR3 loop: CASALTDTQYF. The CDR3 bases are TGCGCCAGCGCGTTAACAGATACGCAGTATTTT.

The chain links TRBV19 to TRBJ2-2; 7 nucleotides line up with TRBD1. J gave up 1 base and V 5 bases, and 13 bases lay outside the gene matches. This CDR3 has 18 amino acids. Germline V gene lookup returns CDR1 LNHDA and CDR2 SQIVND (reference sequence). The CDR3 is CASSPGGGGIGNTGELFF. CDR3 nucleotide sequence: TGTGCCAGTAGTCCAGGGGGTGGTGGGATCGGGAACACCGGGGAGCTGTTTTTT.

The V gene is TRBV5-1, the J gene TRBJ1-1; D uncertain. The CDR3 is 14 residues long. The V and J ends lost 1 base and 0 bases respectively, with 7 bases between them. The V gene's germline CDR1 is SGHRS and CDR2 YFSETQ. Here the CDR3 reads CASSLNSLNTEAFF. CDR3 DNA: TGCGCCAGCAGCTTGAATAGCTTGAACACTGAAGCTTTCTTT.

This chain links TRBV4-1 with TRBJ1-5; D might be TRBD1 (5 bases). V was shortened by 4 bases and J by 6 bases, with 10 bases between the two germline ends. The CDR3 is 13 amino acids. Germline V gene sequence: CDR1 MGHRA, CDR2 YSYEKL. CDR3 coding DNA: TGCGCCAGCAGCCCCCCCGGGGGTCAGCCCCAGCATTTT. It is translated as CASSPPGGQPQHF.

The CDR3, as DNA: TGTGCCAGCAGTTTTACAGGGGAGCAGTTCTTC. It encodes CASSFTGEQFF. This chain uses TRBV2 with TRBJ2-1, with D possibly TRBD1 on 6 matching bases. Germline CDR1 reads SNHLY; CDR2 reads FYNNEI. The CDR3 totals 11 residues. The germline V and J ends were trimmed by 5 bases and 10 bases, with 9 bases remaining between them.

The chain uses TRBV12-5 and TRBJ1-5, with 9 bases matching TRBD1. Unmatched junction bases numbered 9, after V lost 9 bases and J lost 0 bases. The V gene's germline CDR1 is LGHNT and CDR2 FRNRAP. This CDR3 is built from 16 residues. The CDR3 nucleotides are TGTGCTAGCGGGACAGGGCAGGGATATAGCAATCAGCCCCAGCATTTT. It yields the protein CASGTGQGYSNQPQHF.

This clone came up a few times. The genes are TRBV5-8 and TRBJ1-6; the match to TRBD1 covers 7 bases. There are 16 residues in the CDR3. The J segment lost 10 bases and the V segment lost 5 bases, leaving 15 bases of the junction unmatched. Per germline, CDR1 SGHTS and CDR2 YDEGEE. CDR3 sequence (DNA): TGTGCCAGCAGTGAGAGGACGACAGGGAACCGGTCACCCCTCCACTTT. Its translation: CASSERTTGNRSPLHF. The full variable domain, with the rest looked up from reference TRBV5-8 and TRBJ1-6, is EAGVTQSPTHLIKTRGQQATLRCSPISGHTSVYWYQQALGLGLQFLLWYDEGEERNRGNFPPRFSGRQFPNYSSELNVNALELEDSALYLCASSERTTGNRSPLHFGNGTRLTVT.

This clone is a singleton in its sample. This rearrangement joins TRBV28 to TRBJ1-5; D unresolved. The V end was cut by 6 bases, the J end by 0 bases, with 3 bases between. CDR1 MDHEN and CDR2 SYDVKM come from the germline V gene. CDR3 length: 12 amino acids. The CDR3 coding sequence is TGTGCCAGCAGGTATAGCAATCAGCCCCAGCATTTT. Amino acid sequence: CASRYSNQPQHF.

This rearrangement joins TRBV19 to TRBJ2-1; TRBD1 matches 9 bases. In germline, CDR1 is LNHDA, CDR2 SQIVND (reference sequence). This CDR3 comprises 14 residues. J lost 9 bases, V lost 3 bases, and 6 bases had no gene match. This CDR3 reads CASSIPTGGAEQFF. The CDR3 nucleotides read TGTGCCAGTAGTATCCCCACAGGGGGCGCTGAGCAGTTCTTC.

The chain is built from TRBV2 and TRBJ1-5; 7 bases fit TRBD1. The CDR3 covers 15 residues. CDR1 is SNHLY, CDR2 FYNNEI, per germline. V trimming: 5 bases; J trimming: 1 base; junction bases outside the gene matches: 5. The CDR3 protein is CASSSETGSNQPQHF. CDR3 bases: TGTGCCAGCAGTAGCGAGACAGGGAGCAATCAGCCCCAGCATTTT.

The chain combines TRBV6-6 with TRBJ1-5; D ambiguous. The CDR3 sequence is 14 residues long. CDR1 MNHNY and CDR2 SVGAGI come from the germline V gene (reference sequence). Trimming stripped 0 bases from V and 5 bases from J, with 8 bases between. This CDR3 reads CASSYSSSDQPQHF. The DNA for the CDR3 is TGTGCCAGCAGTTACTCGTCATCGGATCAGCCCCAGCATTTT.

The rearrangement joins TRBV19 to TRBJ1-2; perhaps TRBD1 as D (5 bases). The CDR3 runs to 15 residues. V was pared by 4 bases and J by 4 bases, with 16 bases between. CDR1 LNHDA and CDR2 SQIVND come from the germline V gene (reference sequence). The CDR3 loop is CASSNKRQTIYGYTF. CDR3 coding DNA: TGTGCCAGTAGTAACAAAAGACAGACAATCTATGGCTACACCTTC. Supplemented by reference TRBV19 and TRBJ1-2, the full variable domain reads DGGITQSPKYLFRKEGQNVTLSCEQNLNHDAMYWYRQDPGQGLRLIYYSQIVNDFQKGDIAEGYSVSREKKESFPLTVTSAQKNPTAFYLCASSNKRQTIYGYTFGSGTRLTVV.

The rearrangement links TRBV10-2 to TRBJ1-6; a weak D match, TRBD1 (5 bases). CDR3 length equals 14 residues. Germline V gives CDR1 WSHSY, CDR2 SAAADI. The ends were cut back, 2 bases at V and 10 bases at J, with 12 bases in the middle. DNA of the CDR3: TGCGCCAGCAGTGAGGTAGGAGGGGACTCACCCCTCCACTTT. Encoded protein: CASSEVGGDSPLHF.

The chain carries TRBV29-1 and TRBJ2-2, with 9 bases identical to TRBD1. Germline-derived CDR1 and CDR2 are SQVTM and ANQGSEA. Losses at the gene ends were 6 bases for V and 5 bases for J; bases not matched to a gene: 4. The CDR3 runs to 13 residues. The CDR3: CSVDRGRTGELFF. The CDR3 DNA sequence: TGCAGCGTGGACAGGGGAAGAACCGGGGAGCTGTTTTTT.

The chain couples TRBV27 to TRBJ2-1; D is ambiguous. The CDR3 totals 13 residues. In germline, CDR1 is MNHEY, CDR2 SMNVEV (reference sequence). Trimming shortened V by 0 bases and J by 10 bases, and 10 bases separated the two germline ends. The CDR3 here is CASSLSQRNEQFF. Written as DNA, the CDR3 is TGTGCCAGCAGTTTATCCCAGCGTAACGAGCAGTTCTTC.

This clone was detected only once. CDR3 sequence: CAWRRQGIMTEQYF. The CDR3 bases are TGTGCCTGGAGGAGACAGGGAATTATGACCGAGCAGTACTTC. The V call is TRBV30, the J call TRBJ2-7, with TRBD1 matching 7 bases. Unmatched junction bases numbered 11, after V lost 3 bases and J lost 6 bases. From germline, CDR1 is GTSNPN and CDR2 SVGIG (reference sequence). The CDR3 length is 14 residues.

V gene TRBV4-1 combines with J gene TRBJ2-7; TRBD2 matches 9 bases. The CDR3 is 15 residues long. The V and J ends lost 1 base and 4 bases, in that order; junction bases with no gene match: 5. CDR1 is MGHRA and CDR2 is YSYEKL in the germline V gene. The CDR3 sequence: CASSQVAGVQYEQYF. The CDR3, as DNA: TGCGCCAGCAGCCAAGTAGCGGGAGTTCAATACGAGCAGTACTTC.

This rearrangement joins TRBV7-9 to TRBJ1-2; D unclear. The V end lost 0 bases, the J end lost 8 bases, and 10 bases lay between the germline ends. The CDR3 is made up of 13 amino acids. Germline loops: CDR1 SEHNR, CDR2 FQNEAQ (reference sequence). The CDR3 is CASSLAGEPGYTF. The DNA of the CDR3 is TGTGCCAGCAGCTTAGCCGGGGAGCCGGGCTACACCTTC.